The following is a T cell receptor (beta chain) sequence with its context. No antigen is known for it. These data come from a study of blood T cells in healthy people across ages. The length of the CDR3 is 11 residues. With V trimmed by 4 bases and J by 12 bases, 6 bases remained unmatched. The germline V gene encodes CDR1 SQVTM and CDR2 ANQGSEA. Then a second PCR, running roughly 7 to 12 cycles, was carried out with a sample-barcoded 5' primer and a J-beta primer mix. TCRdb reprocessed the 5' RACE reads with MiXCR, giving one entry per CDR3 protein. The table lists 540,000 or so distinct CDR3 sequences, about 25% of them singletons. In terms of origin and age, donors were healthy Caucasian individuals from Russia aged about 6 to 90. Study-wide results and limits: Greater diversity and more naive CD4+ cells were seen in long-lived donors than in aged donors. A roughly linear age-dependent decrease characterized TCR beta diversity per million T cells.

These data were likewise used in another study, on T cells of mothers and their children.

Material: blood. The sequence was obtained from a boy younger than 18 in good health. The chain is built from TRBV29-1 and TRBJ2-3, with 8 nucleotides matching TRBD2. The CDR3 bases are TGCAGCGTTGCTAGTAGCGGGAACCAGTATTTT. Protein product: CSVASSGNQYF.